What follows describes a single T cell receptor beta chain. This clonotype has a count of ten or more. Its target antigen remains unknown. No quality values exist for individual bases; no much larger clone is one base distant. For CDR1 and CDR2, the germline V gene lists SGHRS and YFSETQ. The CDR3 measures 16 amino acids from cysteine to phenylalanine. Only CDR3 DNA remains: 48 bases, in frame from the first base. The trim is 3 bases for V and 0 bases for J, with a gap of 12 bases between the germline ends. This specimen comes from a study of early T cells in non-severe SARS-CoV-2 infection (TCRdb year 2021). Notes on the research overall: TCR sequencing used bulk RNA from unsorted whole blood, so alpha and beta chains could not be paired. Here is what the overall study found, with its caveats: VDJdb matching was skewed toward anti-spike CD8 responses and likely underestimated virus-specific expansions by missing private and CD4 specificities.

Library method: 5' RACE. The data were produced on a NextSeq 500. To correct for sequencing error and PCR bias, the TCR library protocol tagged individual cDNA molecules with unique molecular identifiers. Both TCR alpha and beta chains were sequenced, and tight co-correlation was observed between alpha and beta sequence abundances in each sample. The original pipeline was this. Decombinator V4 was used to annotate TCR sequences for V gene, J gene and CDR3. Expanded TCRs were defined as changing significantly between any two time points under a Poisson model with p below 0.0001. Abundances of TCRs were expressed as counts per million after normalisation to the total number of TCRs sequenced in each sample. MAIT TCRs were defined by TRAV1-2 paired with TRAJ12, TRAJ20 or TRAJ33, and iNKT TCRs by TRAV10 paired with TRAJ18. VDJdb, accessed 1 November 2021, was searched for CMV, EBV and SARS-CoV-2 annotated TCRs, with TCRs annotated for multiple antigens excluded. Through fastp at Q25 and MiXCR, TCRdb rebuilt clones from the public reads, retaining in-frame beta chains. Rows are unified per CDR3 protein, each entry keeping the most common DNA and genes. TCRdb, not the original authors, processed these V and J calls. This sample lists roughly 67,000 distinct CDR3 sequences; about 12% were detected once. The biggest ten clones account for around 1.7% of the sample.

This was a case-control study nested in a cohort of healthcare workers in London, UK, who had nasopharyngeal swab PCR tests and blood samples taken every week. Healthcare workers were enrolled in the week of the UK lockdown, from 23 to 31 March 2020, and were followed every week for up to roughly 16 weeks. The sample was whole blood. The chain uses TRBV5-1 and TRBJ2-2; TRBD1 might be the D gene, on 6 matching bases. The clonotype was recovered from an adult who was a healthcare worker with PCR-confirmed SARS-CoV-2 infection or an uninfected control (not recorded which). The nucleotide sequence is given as TGCGCCAGCAGCTCATCCGGGACAACGAACACCGGGGAGCTGTTTTTT. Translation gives CASSSSGTTNTGELFF.